The clone carrying this T cell receptor beta chain was counted a few times. Antigen: not known. This sample stems from a study of T cells in Graves' hyperthyroidism and ophthalmopathy. The CDR3 loop spans 13 amino acids. CDR1 and CDR2 from the germline V gene are GTSNPN and SVGIG (reference sequence). V lost 4 bases to trimming and J lost 4 bases, with 10 bases between them. Among ophthalmopathy patients, the Clinical Activity Score reached at least 3, the NOSPECS grade reached at least 4, and duration remained under 3 months. Uncontrolled infections, other autoimmune diseases, pregnancy or lactation led to exclusion of patients. The investigators amplified TCR beta CDR3 regions from RNA transcripts. The study used the HTBI primer set for a first-round RT-PCR of the TCR CDR3. TCRdb fed the multiplex PCR reads into MiXCR, producing one record per CDR3 protein. The sample has over 500,000 distinct CDR3 sequences, 17% seen once; the top ten hold 15% to 20%.

Overall study results and limits: Ophthalmopathy, as predicted by the model, came a median roughly 6.3 months after the prediction.

The chain joins TRBV30 to TRBJ1-4; D gene ambiguous. The origin of this receptor is a woman between 18 and 30 years old with Graves' ophthalmopathy. The material sequenced was blood. The CDR3 spells CAWMDFINEKLFF. The CDR3 DNA reads TGTGCCTGGATGGACTTTATTAATGAAAAACTGTTTTTT. The whole variable domain, remainder taken from reference TRBV30 and TRBJ1-4, is SQTIHQWPATLVQPVGSPLSLECTVEGTSNPNLYWYRQAAGRGLQLLFYSVGIGQISSEVPQNLSASRPQDRQFILSSKKLLLSDSGFYLCAWMDFINEKLFFGSGTQLSVL.